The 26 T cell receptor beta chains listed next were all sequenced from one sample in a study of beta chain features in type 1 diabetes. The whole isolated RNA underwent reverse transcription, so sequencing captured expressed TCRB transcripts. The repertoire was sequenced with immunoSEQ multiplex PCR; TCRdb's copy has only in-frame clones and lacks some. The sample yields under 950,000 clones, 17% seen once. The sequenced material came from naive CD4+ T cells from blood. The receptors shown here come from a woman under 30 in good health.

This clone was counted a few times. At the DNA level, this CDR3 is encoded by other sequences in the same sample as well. CDR3 bases: TGTGCCAGCAGTGTACAGGGCTATGGCTACACCTTC. This gives the protein CASSVQGYGYTF. The chain employs TRBV2 and TRBJ1-2, with D possibly being TRBD1 (6 bases). This CDR3 comprises 12 residues. Germline values: CDR1 SNHLY, CDR2 FYNNEI. Trimming left V 4 bases short and J 4 bases short, with 7 bases between.

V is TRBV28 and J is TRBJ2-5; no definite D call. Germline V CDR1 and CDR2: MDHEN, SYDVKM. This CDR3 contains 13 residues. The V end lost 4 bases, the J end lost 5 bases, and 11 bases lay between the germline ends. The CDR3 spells CASSSAIWETQYF. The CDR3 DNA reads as TGTGCCAGCAGTTCGGCTATTTGGGAGACCCAGTACTTC.

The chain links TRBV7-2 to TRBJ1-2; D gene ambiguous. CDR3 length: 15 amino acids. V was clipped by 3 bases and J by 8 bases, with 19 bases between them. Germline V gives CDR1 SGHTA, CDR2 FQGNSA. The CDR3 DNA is TGTGCCAGCAGCTTGGGGTTGTCCCAATCCGTGGGCTACACCTTC. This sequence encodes CASSLGLSQSVGYTF.

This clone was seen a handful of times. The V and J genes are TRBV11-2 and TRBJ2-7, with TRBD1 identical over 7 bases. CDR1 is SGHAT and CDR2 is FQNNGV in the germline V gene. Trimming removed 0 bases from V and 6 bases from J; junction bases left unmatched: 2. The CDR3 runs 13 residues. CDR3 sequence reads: CASSLETGLEQYF. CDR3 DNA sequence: TGTGCCAGCAGCTTAGAGACAGGGCTCGAGCAGTACTTC.

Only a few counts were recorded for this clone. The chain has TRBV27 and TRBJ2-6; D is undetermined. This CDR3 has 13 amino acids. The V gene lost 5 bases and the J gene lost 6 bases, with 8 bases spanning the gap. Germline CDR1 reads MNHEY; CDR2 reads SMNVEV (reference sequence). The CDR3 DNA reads TGTGCCAGCAGTGCACTCGAGGCCAACGTCCTGACTTTC. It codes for CASSALEANVLTF. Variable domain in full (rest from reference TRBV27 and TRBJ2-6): EAQVTQNPRYLITVTGKKLTVTCSQNMNHEYMSWYRQDPGLGLRQIYYSMNVEVTDKGDVPEGYKVSRKEKRNFPLILESPSPNQTSLYFCASSALEANVLTFGAGSRLTVL.

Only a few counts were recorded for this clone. The CDR3 DNA sequence: TGTGCCAGCAGTGAAGAGGGAAACAGACAGCCCCAGCATTTT. This sequence encodes CASSEEGNRQPQHF. The chain combines TRBV2 with TRBJ1-5, with D uncertain. The ends were cut back, 1 base at V and 7 bases at J, with 11 bases in the middle. Looked up from germline, CDR1 is SNHLY and CDR2 is FYNNEI. The CDR3 consists of 14 residues.

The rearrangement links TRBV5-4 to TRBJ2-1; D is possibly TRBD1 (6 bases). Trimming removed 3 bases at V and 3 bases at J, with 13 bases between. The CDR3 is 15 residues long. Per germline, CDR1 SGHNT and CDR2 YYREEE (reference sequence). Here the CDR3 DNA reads TGTGCCAGCAGCTCTCAGGGGAGCTACTACAATGAGCAGTTCTTC. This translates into CASSSQGSYYNEQFF.

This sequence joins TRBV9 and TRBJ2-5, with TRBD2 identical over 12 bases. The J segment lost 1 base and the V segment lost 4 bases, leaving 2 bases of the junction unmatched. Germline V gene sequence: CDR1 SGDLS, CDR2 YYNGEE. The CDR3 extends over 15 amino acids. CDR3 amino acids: CASSRTSGVQETQYF. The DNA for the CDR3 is TGTGCCAGCAGCCGGACTAGCGGGGTCCAAGAGACCCAGTACTTC. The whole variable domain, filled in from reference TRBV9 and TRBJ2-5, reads DSGVTQTPKHLITATGQRVTLRCSPRSGDLSVYWYQQSLDQGLQFLIQYYNGEERAKGNILERFSAQQFPDLHSELNLSSLELGDSALYFCASSRTSGVQETQYFGPGTRLLVL.

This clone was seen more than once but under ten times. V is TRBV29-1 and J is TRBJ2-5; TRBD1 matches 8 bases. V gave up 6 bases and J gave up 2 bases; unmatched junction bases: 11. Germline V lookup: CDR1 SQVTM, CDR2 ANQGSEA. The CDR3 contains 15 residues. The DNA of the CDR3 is TGCAGCGTACTTAGGACAGGGAGCGTACAAGAGACCCAGTACTTC. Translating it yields CSVLRTGSVQETQYF.

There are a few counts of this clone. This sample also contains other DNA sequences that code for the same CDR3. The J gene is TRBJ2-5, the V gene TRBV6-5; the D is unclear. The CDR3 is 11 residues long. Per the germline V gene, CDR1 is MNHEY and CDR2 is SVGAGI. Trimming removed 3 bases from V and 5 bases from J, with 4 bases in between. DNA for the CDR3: TGTGCCAGCAGTTATTCCGAGACCCAGTACTTC. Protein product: CASSYSETQYF.

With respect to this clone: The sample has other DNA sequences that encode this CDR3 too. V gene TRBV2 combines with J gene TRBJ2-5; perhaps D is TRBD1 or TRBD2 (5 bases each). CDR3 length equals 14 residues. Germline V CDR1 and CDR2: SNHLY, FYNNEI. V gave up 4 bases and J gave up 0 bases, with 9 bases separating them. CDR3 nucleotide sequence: TGTGCCAGCAGTGGGGGGTCGTACCAAGAGACCCAGTACTTC. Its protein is CASSGGSYQETQYF.

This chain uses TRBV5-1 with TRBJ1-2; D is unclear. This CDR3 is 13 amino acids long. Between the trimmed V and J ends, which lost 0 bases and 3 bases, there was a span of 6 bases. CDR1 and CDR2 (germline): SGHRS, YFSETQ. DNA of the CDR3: TGCGCCAGCAGCTTGGACAGTGACTATGGCTACACCTTC. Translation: CASSLDSDYGYTF. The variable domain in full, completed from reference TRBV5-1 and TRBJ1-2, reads KAGVTQTPRYLIKTRGQQVTLSCSPISGHRSVSWYQQTPGQGLQFLFEYFSETQRNKGNFPGRFSGRQFSNSRSEMNVSTLELGDSALYLCASSLDSDYGYTFGSGTRLTVV.

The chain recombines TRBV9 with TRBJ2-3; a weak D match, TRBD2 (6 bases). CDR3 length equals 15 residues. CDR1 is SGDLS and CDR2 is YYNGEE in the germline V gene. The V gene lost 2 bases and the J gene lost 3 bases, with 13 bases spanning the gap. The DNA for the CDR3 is TGTGCCAGCAGCGTTGGAGGGAGCCGGACAGATACGCAGTATTTT. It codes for CASSVGGSRTDTQYF.

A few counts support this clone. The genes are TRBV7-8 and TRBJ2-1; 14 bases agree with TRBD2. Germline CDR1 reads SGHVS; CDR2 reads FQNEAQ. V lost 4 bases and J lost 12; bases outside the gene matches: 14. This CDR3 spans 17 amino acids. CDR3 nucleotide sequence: TGTGCCAGCAGCTCTAGTTTTTTGACTAGCGGGAGGGCACGGCAGTTCTTC. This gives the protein CASSSSFLTSGRARQFF.

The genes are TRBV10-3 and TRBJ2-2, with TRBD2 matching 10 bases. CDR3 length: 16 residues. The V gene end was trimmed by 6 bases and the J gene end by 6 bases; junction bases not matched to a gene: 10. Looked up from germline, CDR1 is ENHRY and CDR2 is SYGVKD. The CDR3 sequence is CAISARSGRAAGELFF. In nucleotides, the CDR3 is TGTGCCATCAGCGCAAGAAGCGGGAGGGCCGCCGGGGAGCTGTTTTTT.

The CDR3 nucleotides read TGTGCCAGCAGTTACTACGGCAGCCAAACGCAGTATTTT. Translating it yields CASSYYGSQTQYF. The chain joins TRBV6-5 to TRBJ2-3, with D unclear. Trimming took 1 base from V and 9 from J, leaving 11 bases between them. Germline loops: CDR1 MNHEY, CDR2 SVGAGI. The CDR3 totals 13 residues.

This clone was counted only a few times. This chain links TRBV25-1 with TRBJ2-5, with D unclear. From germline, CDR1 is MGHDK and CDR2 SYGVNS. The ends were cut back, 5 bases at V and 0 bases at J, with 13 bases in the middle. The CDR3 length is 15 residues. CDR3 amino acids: CASSSRTHYQETQYF. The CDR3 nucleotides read TGTGCCAGCAGTTCTAGGACCCATTACCAAGAGACCCAGTACTTC.

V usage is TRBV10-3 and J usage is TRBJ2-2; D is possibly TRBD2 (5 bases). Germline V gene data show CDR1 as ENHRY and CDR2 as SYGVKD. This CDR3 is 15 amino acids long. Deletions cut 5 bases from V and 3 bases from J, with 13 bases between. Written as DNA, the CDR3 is TGTGCCATCAGTACCGGGATTTGGGACACCGGGGAGCTGTTTTTT. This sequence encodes CAISTGIWDTGELFF.

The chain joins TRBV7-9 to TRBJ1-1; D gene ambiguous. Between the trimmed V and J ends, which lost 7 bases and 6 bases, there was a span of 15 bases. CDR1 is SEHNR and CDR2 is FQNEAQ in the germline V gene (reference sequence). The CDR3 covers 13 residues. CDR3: CASTLDWDPEAFF. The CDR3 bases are TGTGCCAGCACCCTTGACTGGGATCCTGAAGCTTTCTTT.

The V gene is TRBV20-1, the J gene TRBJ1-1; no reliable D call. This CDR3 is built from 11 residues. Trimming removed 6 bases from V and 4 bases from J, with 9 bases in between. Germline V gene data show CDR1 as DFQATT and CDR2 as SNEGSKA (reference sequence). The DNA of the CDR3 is TGCAGTGCCGTCGTTACCACTGAAGCTTTCTTT. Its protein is CSAVVTTEAFF.

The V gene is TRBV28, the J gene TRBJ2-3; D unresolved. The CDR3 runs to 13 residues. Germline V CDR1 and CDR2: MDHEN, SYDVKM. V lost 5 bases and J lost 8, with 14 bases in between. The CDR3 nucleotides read TGTGCCAGCAGTACCCACCCCCCTCTTACGCAGTATTTT. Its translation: CASSTHPPLTQYF. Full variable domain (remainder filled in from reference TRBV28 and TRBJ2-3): DVKVTQSSRYLVKRTGEKVFLECVQDMDHENMFWYRQDPGLGLRLIYFSYDVKMKEKGDIPEGYSVSREKKERFSLILESASTNQTSMYLCASSTHPPLTQYFGPGTRLTVL.

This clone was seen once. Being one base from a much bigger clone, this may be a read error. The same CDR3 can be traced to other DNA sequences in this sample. The CDR3 bases are TGTGCCAGCAGCCCCTCTTCTGGGGCCAACGTCCTGACTTTC. Amino acid sequence: CASSPSSGANVLTF. The chain links TRBV5-6 to TRBJ2-6; D ambiguous. The CDR3 is 14 amino acids. V was shortened by 4 bases and J by 1 base, with 6 bases between the two germline ends. CDR1 SGHDT and CDR2 YYEEEE come from the germline V gene.

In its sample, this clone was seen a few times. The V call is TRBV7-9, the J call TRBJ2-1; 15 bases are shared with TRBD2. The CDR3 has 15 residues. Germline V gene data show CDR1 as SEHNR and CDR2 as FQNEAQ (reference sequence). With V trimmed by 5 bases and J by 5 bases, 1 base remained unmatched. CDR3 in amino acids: CASSRTSGRDNEQFF. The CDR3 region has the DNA TGTGCCAGCAGCCGGACTAGCGGGAGGGACAATGAGCAGTTCTTC.

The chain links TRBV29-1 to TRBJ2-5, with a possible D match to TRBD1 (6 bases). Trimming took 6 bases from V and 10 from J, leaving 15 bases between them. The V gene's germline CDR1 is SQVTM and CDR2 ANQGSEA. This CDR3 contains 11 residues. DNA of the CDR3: TGCAGCGTCGCGCAGGGGATCGGCCAGTACTTC. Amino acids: CSVAQGIGQYF.

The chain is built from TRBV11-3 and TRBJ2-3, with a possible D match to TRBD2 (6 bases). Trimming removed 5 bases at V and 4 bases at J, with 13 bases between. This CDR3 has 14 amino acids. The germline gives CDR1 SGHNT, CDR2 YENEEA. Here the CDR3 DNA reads TGTGCCAGCAGCCCACATACGGGGGCAGATACGCAGTATTTT. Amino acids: CASSPHTGADTQYF.

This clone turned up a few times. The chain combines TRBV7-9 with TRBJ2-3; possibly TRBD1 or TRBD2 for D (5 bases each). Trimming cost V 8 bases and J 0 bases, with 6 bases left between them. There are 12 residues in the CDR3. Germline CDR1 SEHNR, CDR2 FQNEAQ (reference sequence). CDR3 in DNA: TGTGCCAGCGGGGGAAGCACAGATACGCAGTATTTT. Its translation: CASGGSTDTQYF.